This T cell receptor beta chain stems from a study of cytomegalovirus exposure and HLA in healthy donors. Study conclusions and caveats: It was reported that the classifier diagnosed cytomegalovirus status with high specificity and sensitivity in both the original and validation cohorts. TCR beta V- and J-gene trimming was later associated with a missense DCLRE1C variant. By HLA locus, TCR association rates varied in a later analysis, with DRB1 showing the most and HLA-C the fewest. In vitro confirmation showed three CMV-associated chains to be CMV antigen specific.

A multiplex PCR was run with 60 Vbeta primers and 13 Jbeta primers. Profiled with immunoSEQ multiplex PCR; TCRdb holds only in-frame clones, not every one. Of roughly 200,000 clones listed, roughly 68% are singletons. As to this clone: No antigen is known for it.

In germline, CDR1 is MGHRA, CDR2 YSYEKL. The length of the CDR3 is 16 residues. Trimming cost V 1 base and J 2 bases; bases outside gene matches: 7. The sequence came from a man in his forties in good health and CMV-seropositive. Sequences were obtained from PBMCs. J is TRBJ1-2 and V is TRBV4-1, with 7 positions matching TRBD1. The CDR3 loop reads CASSQVRTGPNYGYTF. In DNA, the CDR3 is TGCGCCAGCAGCCAAGTTAGGACAGGCCCCAACTATGGCTACACCTTC.